Sequencing of this TCR beta chain was carried out in a study of T cells in narcolepsy. To note about this clone: What it recognizes is unknown.

Germline loops: CDR1 GTSNPN, CDR2 SVGIG (reference sequence). V was trimmed by 0 bases and J by 7 bases, leaving 18 bases between them. CDR3 length: 15 residues. The data were produced by immunoSEQ multiplex PCR, yet TCRdb's version contains in-frame clones alone and is incomplete. The sample carries around 25,000 clones, just under 85% recorded once. Study-level results: Reportedly, autoreactive clonotypes were serially detected in patients' blood but not controls'.

The sample taken for sequencing was CD45RA- memory CD4+ T cells from PBMCs. The chain carries TRBV30 and TRBJ1-2; D is perhaps TRBD1 (6 bases). The sequence was obtained from a human donor with narcolepsy. The CDR3 DNA reads as TGTGCCTGGAGTGTACGAAGAGGGGGGTTCTCTGGCTACACCTTC. Protein sequence: CAWSVRRGGFSGYTF.